What follows are 25 T cell receptor beta chains derived from one specimen sequenced in a study of T-cell memory formation after mild COVID-19 (dated by TCRdb to about 2021). Library generation was performed with 5' RACE. TCRdb records Illumina NovaSeq 6000 as the sequencer. TCRdb redid the processing of the public reads, applying fastp at Q25 and MiXCR, and retained in-frame beta chains. Each CDR3 protein appears once, grouped with its most common genes and DNA. This sample holds about 600,000 distinct CDR3 sequences; roughly a fifth were observed only once. The ten largest clones add up to around 8.4% of the sample. The specimen sequenced was PBMCs or a T cell subset sorted from them (not recorded which). These receptors came from an adult woman who had mild COVID-19 (a few samples of this study predate the infection). The sample titles of this study are shuffled in the database, so cell type and time point are left out; the donor was told from shared clones.

This chain links TRBV4-1 with TRBJ1-1; 9 nucleotides line up with TRBD1. Trimming at V came to 1 base and at J to 7 bases, leaving 7 bases not matched to a gene. The CDR3 sequence is 15 residues long. The V gene's germline CDR1 is MGHRA and CDR2 YSYEKL. Here the CDR3 reads CASSQGDRALGEAFF. For the CDR3, the DNA is TGCGCCAGCAGCCAAGGGGACAGGGCTTTGGGTGAAGCTTTCTTT.

The chain links TRBV6-5 to TRBJ2-4; no reliable D call. The CDR3 loop spans 13 amino acids. Per germline, CDR1 MNHEY and CDR2 SVGAGI. Trimming cost V 0 bases and J 8 bases, with 8 bases left between them. The chain's CDR3 is CASSYSFDDIQYF. CDR3 nucleotides: TGTGCCAGCAGTTACTCGTTCGATGACATTCAGTACTTC.

The rearrangement joins TRBV5-1 to TRBJ1-6; D call uncertain. The CDR3 is 14 amino acids. Trimming took off 0 bases at V and 7 bases at J, with 8 bases between the two ends. CDR1 is SGHRS, CDR2 YFSETQ, per germline. The CDR3 here is CASSLAEWNSPLHF. In DNA, the CDR3 is TGCGCCAGCAGCTTGGCCGAATGGAATTCACCCCTCCACTTT.

This clonotype showed up many times. The chain has TRBV9 and TRBJ2-5; TRBD2 matches at 13 bases. With 3 bases clipped from V and 5 bases from J, the junction kept 4 bases outside the gene matches. Germline lookup yields CDR1 SGDLS and CDR2 YYNGEE. The CDR3 length is 15 residues. The CDR3 sequence: CASSGPGLAGETQYF. In DNA, the CDR3 is TGTGCCAGCAGCGGGCCGGGACTAGCGGGGGAGACCCAGTACTTC.

This chain uses TRBV12-3 or TRBV12-4 with TRBJ1-3, with 8 bases fitting TRBD1. V lost 6 bases, J lost 1 base, and 2 bases stayed unmatched. The CDR3 runs to 14 residues. CDR3 protein: CASRNRGSGNTIYF. The DNA of the CDR3 is TGTGCCAGCAGAAACAGGGGGTCTGGAAACACCATATATTTT.

A few counts support this clonotype. The chain employs TRBV7-9 and TRBJ1-4; TRBD1 is a possible D gene (5 bases). This CDR3 region has 13 residues. The germline CDR1 and CDR2 sequences are SEHNR and FQNEAQ (reference sequence). The ends were cut back, 4 bases at V and 8 bases at J, with 11 bases in the middle. The CDR3 spells CASSSRDAEKLFF. The CDR3 DNA is TGTGCCAGCAGCTCCCGGGACGCCGAAAAACTGTTTTTT.

J is TRBJ1-2 and V is TRBV7-2; D possibly corresponds to TRBD1 (5 bases). Trimming removed 5 bases from V and 4 bases from J, with 14 bases in between. The CDR3 runs to 14 residues. Germline CDR1 SGHTA, CDR2 FQGNSA. The CDR3, as DNA: TGTGCCAGCAGCCCAGGCTTGGGGCTCTATGGCTACACCTTC. It codes for CASSPGLGLYGYTF.

This clonotype showed up just a few times. The CDR3 region is CASSLEYAYEQYF. The CDR3 coding sequence is TGCGCCAGCAGCTTGGAGTACGCCTACGAGCAGTACTTC. The chain combines TRBV5-1 with TRBJ2-7; D is unresolved. V lost 0 bases to trimming and J lost 2 bases, with 6 bases between them. The germline gives CDR1 SGHRS, CDR2 YFSETQ. This CDR3 is built from 13 residues.

In its sample, this clonotype was seen a few times. The rearrangement links TRBV28 to TRBJ2-6; the D gene is possibly TRBD2 (7 bases). V was clipped by 6 bases and J by 0 bases, with 30 bases between them. Germline V CDR1 and CDR2: MDHEN, SYDVKM. This CDR3 has 22 amino acids. In DNA, the CDR3 is TGTGCCAGCAGCTCCCTGGGGGGGGCAACCCCCCTAAGGAGCTCTGGGGCCAACGTCCTGACTTTC. Its translation: CASSSLGGATPLRSSGANVLTF.

With regard to this clonotype: The junction shows a germline mismatch at one end, possibly a read error. V usage is TRBV7-7 and J usage is TRBJ2-5; D perhaps matches TRBD1 (5 bases). The CDR3 contains 15 residues. Germline loops: CDR1 SSHAT, CDR2 FNYEAQ (reference sequence). The CDR3 loop reads CASRQLGVGQETQYF. CDR3 nucleotides: TGTGCTAGCAGACAGTTAGGGGTGGGTCAAGAGACCCAGTACTTC. Supplemented by reference TRBV7-7 and TRBJ2-5, the full variable domain reads GAGVSQSPRYKVTKRGQDVTLRCDPISSHATLYWYQQALGQGPEFLTYFNYEAQPDKSGLPSDRFSAERPEGSISTLTIQRTEQRDSAMYRCASRQLGVGQETQYFGPGTRLLVL.

This clonotype was detected only a few times. The chain links TRBV12-3 or TRBV12-4 to TRBJ1-2; 7 nucleotides line up with TRBD1. CDR3 size: 13 residues. V gave up 6 bases and J gave up 0 bases; unmatched junction bases: 1. DNA for the CDR3: TGTGCCAGCAGACAGGGGACTAACTATGGCTACACCTTC. This codes for CASRQGTNYGYTF.

The J gene is TRBJ2-5, the V gene TRBV10-3; D may match TRBD1 or TRBD2 (5 bases each). Germline CDR1 ENHRY, CDR2 SYGVKD. The CDR3 extends over 12 amino acids. Trimming pared 10 bases from V and 1 base from J, leaving 10 bases between. The CDR3 reads CATLGTQETQYF. CDR3 nucleotide sequence: TGTGCCACCCTTGGGACCCAAGAGACCCAGTACTTC.

The V call is TRBV5-4, the J call TRBJ1-1; 8 nucleotides agree with TRBD1. The length of the CDR3 is 15 residues. Germline CDR1 and CDR2: SGHNT and YYREEE (reference sequence). J lost 5 bases, V lost 3 bases, and 9 bases had no gene match. This CDR3 reads CASSSKQGGMTEAFF. CDR3 sequence (DNA): TGTGCCAGCAGCTCCAAACAGGGGGGGATGACTGAAGCTTTCTTT.

V and J are TRBV6-2 or TRBV6-3 and TRBJ1-1; D is unclear. Between the trimmed V and J ends, which lost 4 bases and 4 bases, there was a span of 13 bases. The CDR3 has 14 amino acids. CDR1 and CDR2 (germline): MNHEY, SVGEGT. CDR3 nucleotide sequence: TGTGCCAGCAGTTTCCGGAGAGGTGTCACTGAAGCTTTCTTT. It translates to CASSFRRGVTEAFF.

V is TRBV24-1 and J is TRBJ2-1; TRBD2 matches at 7 bases. The CDR3 runs to 13 residues. The ends lost 4 bases at V and 14 bases at J; junction bases unmatched: 10. Germline V gene sequence: CDR1 KGHDR, CDR2 SFDVKD. Here the CDR3 DNA reads TGTGCCACCAGTGACGTAGCGGGCCCCCCCAAGTTCTTC. Protein sequence: CATSDVAGPPKFF.

The chain recombines TRBV3-1 with TRBJ2-7; perhaps TRBD2 as D (6 bases). Looked up from germline, CDR1 is LGHDT and CDR2 is YNNKEL (reference sequence). The ends were cut back, 5 bases at V and 6 bases at J, with 8 bases in the middle. CDR3 size: 11 residues. The CDR3 nucleotides are TGTGCCAGCAGCGTGGGGGGCGAGCAGTACTTC. It yields the protein CASSVGGEQYF.

This chain uses TRBV12-3 or TRBV12-4 with TRBJ2-7; the D is unclear. V lost 1 base and J 2 bases, leaving 12 bases between the germline ends. This CDR3 has 15 residues. CDR3: CASSLEIGGPYEQYF. The CDR3 DNA reads as TGTGCCAGCAGTTTAGAAATTGGCGGACCCTACGAGCAGTACTTC.

V is TRBV11-3 and J is TRBJ2-2, with D perhaps being TRBD1 or TRBD2 (5 bases each). Germline CDR1 SGHNT, CDR2 YENEEA. V lost 5 bases and J lost 1, with 17 bases in between. The CDR3 runs 17 residues. DNA of the CDR3: TGTGCCAGCAGCCCCATTGGGGGTGCGTTGAACACCGGGGAGCTGTTTTTT. Translated, it gives CASSPIGGALNTGELFF.

The chain couples TRBV6-6 to TRBJ2-5; 10 bases are a match to TRBD1. The CDR3 is made up of 14 amino acids. CDR1 MNHNY and CDR2 SVGAGI come from the germline V gene (reference sequence). Losses at the gene ends were 2 bases for V and 3 bases for J; bases not matched to a gene: 0. CDR3 amino acids: CASSYGQGEETQYF. The DNA of the CDR3 is TGTGCCAGCAGTTACGGACAGGGGGAAGAGACCCAGTACTTC.

This rearrangement joins TRBV7-9 to TRBJ2-7, with a tentative D call TRBD2 (6 bases). Germline loops: CDR1 SEHNR, CDR2 FQNEAQ (reference sequence). V gave up 4 bases and J gave up 1 base, with 20 bases separating them. The CDR3 totals 17 residues. DNA of the CDR3: TGTGCCAGCAGCTACCCCCCCGCGGGGACCCGGTCCTACGAGCAGTACTTC. This gives the protein CASSYPPAGTRSYEQYF.

A few counts support this clonotype. The CDR3 region is CASRKGTGVSYNEQFF. Written as DNA, the CDR3 is TGTGCCAGCAGAAAAGGGACAGGGGTTTCCTACAATGAGCAGTTCTTC. The V and J genes are TRBV12-3 or TRBV12-4 and TRBJ2-1; 10 bases are a match to TRBD1. There are 16 residues in the CDR3. Germline trimming cut 6 bases from V and 1 base from J; bases unmatched to any gene: 6.

This clonotype was detected a few times. The rearrangement links TRBV12-3 or TRBV12-4 to TRBJ2-1, with D unresolved. V was trimmed by 0 bases and J by 2 bases, leaving 8 bases between them. The CDR3 spans 15 residues. In nucleotides, the CDR3 is TGTGCCAGCAGTTTAGCGGGAAGCACCTACAATGAGCAGTTCTTC. It specifies CASSLAGSTYNEQFF.

This clonotype was seen ten or more times. The CDR3 coding sequence is TGTGCCAGCAGATCCGGGACAGGTGACACAGATACGCAGTATTTT. Its protein product is CASRSGTGDTDTQYF. This chain uses TRBV6-2 or TRBV6-3 with TRBJ2-3, with 8 bases lining up with TRBD1. Trimming took 6 bases from V and 2 from J; bases not matched to a gene: 7. Germline lookup yields CDR1 MNHEY and CDR2 SVGEGT. The CDR3 is 15 residues long.

This clonotype was observed a few times. The CDR3 here is CSAIQRDGGGSGNTIYF. CDR3 bases: TGCAGTGCTATTCAGCGCGATGGGGGGGGCTCTGGAAACACCATATATTTT. This chain links TRBV20-1 with TRBJ1-3, with D maybe TRBD1 (5 bases). V lost 4 bases, J lost 0 bases, and 19 bases lay in between. Germline V gene sequence: CDR1 DFQATT, CDR2 SNEGSKA (reference sequence). The CDR3 runs 17 residues.

The table lists this clonotype with a few counts. This chain links TRBV19 with TRBJ1-6, with D hard to call. The CDR3 runs 16 residues. Germline CDR1 is LNHDA and CDR2 is SQIVND (reference sequence). Deletions cut 3 bases from V and 6 bases from J, with 15 bases between. CDR3 coding DNA: TGTGCCAGTAGTATTATGAGCAGTCCTGGTAATTCACCCCTCCACTTT. Protein sequence: CASSIMSSPGNSPLHF.